This TCR beta chain was documented in a study of blood T cell repertoires in COVID-19. Background on the study: Nucleic acid was either cDNA or gDNA, and it came from T cells, B-cell-depleted T cells, or PBMCs.

The repertoire was sequenced with immunoSEQ multiplex PCR; TCRdb's copy has only in-frame clones and lacks some. The sample holds roughly 350,000 clones, 85% seen once. The CDR3 is 14 amino acids. Germline-derived CDR1 and CDR2 are LNHDA and SQIVND (reference sequence). Trimming removed 6 bases from V and 3 bases from J; junction bases left unmatched: 8. V and J are TRBV19 and TRBJ2-7; 7 bases align to TRBD1. Specimen: peripheral blood. This sequence was found in a woman between 18 and 29 years old with acute or convalescent COVID-19. CDR3 in amino acids: CASRSTGAHYEQYF. The DNA for the CDR3 is TGTGCCAGTAGATCAACAGGGGCGCACTACGAGCAGTACTTC.